The subject of this entry is one TCR beta chain. Its antigen is not known. Treatment denoted: over 15 received Ad26.COV2.S at low or high dose, single or two shots; about 5 received placebo; per-sample allocation not given. At day 63 after the first vaccine or placebo injection, samples were drawn. Spike of the Wuhan-strain SARS-CoV-2 was expressed by an Ad26 vector, which formed the vaccine. Sequencing was performed with immunoSEQ multiplex PCR; in TCRdb, only in-frame clones are kept and a portion is missing. The sample lists around 300,000 clones; about 89% were seen once. This sample is part of a study of Ad26.COV2.S vaccination and SARS-CoV-2 variants. About the research overall: Ad26.COV2.S arm of COV1001 included the donor. Ad26.COV2.S, an intramuscular injection, was given once or twice 56 days apart.

Overall study findings and caveats: For non-spike TCRs, breadth in vaccine recipients resembled that in placebo recipients.

Germline CDR1 is ENHRY and CDR2 is SYGVKD. V lost 0 bases and J 1 base, leaving 15 bases between the germline ends. This CDR3 is built from 17 residues. The genes are TRBV10-3 and TRBJ1-1; a possible D gene is TRBD1 (5 bases). The clonotype comes from a person aged 18-60 years who received the Ad26.COV2.S COVID-19 vaccine or a placebo. The starting material was peripheral blood, obtained in a trial of Ad26.COV2.S vaccine versus placebo. DNA of the CDR3: TGTGCCATCAGTGAGTCGATCTCAGCGGGGCAGAACACTGAAGCTTTCTTT. Amino acid sequence: CAISESISAGQNTEAFF.